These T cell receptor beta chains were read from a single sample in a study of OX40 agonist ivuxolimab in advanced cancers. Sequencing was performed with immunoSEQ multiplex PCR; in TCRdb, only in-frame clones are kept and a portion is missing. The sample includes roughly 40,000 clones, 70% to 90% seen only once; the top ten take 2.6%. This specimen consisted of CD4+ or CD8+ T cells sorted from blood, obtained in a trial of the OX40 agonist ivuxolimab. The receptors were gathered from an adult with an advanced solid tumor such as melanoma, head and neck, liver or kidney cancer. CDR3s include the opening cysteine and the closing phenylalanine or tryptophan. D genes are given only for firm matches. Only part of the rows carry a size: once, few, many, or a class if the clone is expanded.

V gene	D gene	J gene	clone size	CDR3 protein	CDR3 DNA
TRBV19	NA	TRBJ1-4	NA	CASSPRKLATNEKLFF	TGTGCCAGTAGTCCCAGGAAGTTGGCAACTAATGAAAAACTGTTTTTT
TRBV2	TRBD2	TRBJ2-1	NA	CASSPTPSGSSYNEQFF	TGTGCCAGCAGTCCTACCCCTAGCGGGAGTTCCTACAATGAGCAGTTCTTC
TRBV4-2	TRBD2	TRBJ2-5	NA	CASSQELLAGVETQYF	TGTGCCAGCAGCCAAGAGCTCCTAGCGGGAGTGGAGACCCAGTACTTC
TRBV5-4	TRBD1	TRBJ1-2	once	CASRPGQVDYGYTF	TGTGCCAGCAGGCCGGGACAGGTAGACTATGGCTACACCTTC
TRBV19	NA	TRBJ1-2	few	CASTRHGGYGYTF	TGTGCCAGTACCAGACACGGGGGTTATGGCTACACCTTC
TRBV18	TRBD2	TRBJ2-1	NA	CASSTGLAGDNEQFF	TGTGCCAGCTCAACGGGACTAGCGGGAGACAATGAGCAGTTCTTC
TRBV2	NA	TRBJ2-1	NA	CASSEATNNEQFF	TGTGCCAGCAGTGAAGCGACTAACAATGAGCAGTTCTTC
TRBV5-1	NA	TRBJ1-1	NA	CASSLGGRVTEAFF	TGCGCCAGCAGCTTAGGGGGGCGCGTCACTGAAGCTTTCTTT
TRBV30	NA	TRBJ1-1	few	CAWSGQMNTEAFF	TGTGCCTGGAGCGGGCAGATGAACACTGAAGCTTTCTTT
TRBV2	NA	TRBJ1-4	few	CASSVSIGGREKLFF	TGTGCCAGCAGTGTTTCGATCGGGGGCAGGGAAAAACTGTTTTTT
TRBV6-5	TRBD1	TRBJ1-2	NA	CASRGTGVDGYTF	TGTGCCAGCAGGGGGACAGGGGTGGATGGCTACACCTTC
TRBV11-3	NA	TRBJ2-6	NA	CASSLDGNSGANVLTF	TGTGCCAGCAGCTTAGATGGGAACTCTGGGGCCAACGTCCTGACTTTC
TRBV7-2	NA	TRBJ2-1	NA	CASGPRGYNEQFF	TGTGCCAGCGGACCCAGGGGTTACAATGAGCAGTTCTTC
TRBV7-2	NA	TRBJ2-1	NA	CASSLASASRHNEQFF	TGTGCCAGCAGCTTAGCGTCGGCTAGCAGACACAATGAGCAGTTCTTC
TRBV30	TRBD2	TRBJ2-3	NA	CASSSGRGDTQYF	TGTGCCTCTTCTAGCGGGAGGGGAGATACGCAGTATTTT
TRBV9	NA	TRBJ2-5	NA	CASSVSTGQETQYF	TGTGCCAGCAGCGTATCGACAGGACAAGAGACCCAGTACTTC
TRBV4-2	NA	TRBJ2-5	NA	CASSQRSSEETQYF	TGTGCCAGCAGCCAGCGTAGCAGCGAAGAGACCCAGTACTTC
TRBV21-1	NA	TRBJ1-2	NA	CARDCTGSNYGYTF	TGTGCCAGAGATTGTACAGGGTCTAACTATGGCTACACCTTC
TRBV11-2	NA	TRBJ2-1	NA	CASSTGPARYNEQFF	TGTGCCAGCAGCACCGGACCCGCCAGATACAATGAGCAGTTCTTC
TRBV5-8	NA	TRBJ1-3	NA	CASSFWTAGNTIYF	TGTGCCAGCAGCTTTTGGACGGCTGGAAACACCATATATTTT
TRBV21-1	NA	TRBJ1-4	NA	CASTPNIRDRGRGDEKLFF	TGTGCCAGCACGCCCAACATCCGGGACAGGGGAAGAGGGGATGAAAAACTGTTTTTT
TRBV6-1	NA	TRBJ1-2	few	CASSERQLYGYTF	TGTGCCAGCAGTGAAAGGCAGCTTTATGGCTACACCTTC
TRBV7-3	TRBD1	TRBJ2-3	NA	CASSLTGQGTDTQYF	TGTGCCAGCAGCTTAACAGGACAGGGAACAGATACGCAGTATTTT
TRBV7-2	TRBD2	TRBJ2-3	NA	CASRPPGLATDTQYF	TGTGCCAGCCGGCCTCCGGGACTAGCCACAGATACGCAGTATTTT
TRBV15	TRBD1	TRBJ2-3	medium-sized	CATSSWTGGTDTQYF	TGTGCCACCAGCAGTTGGACAGGGGGAACAGATACGCAGTATTTT
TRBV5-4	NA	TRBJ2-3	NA	CASSTGQRQVWDTQYF	TGTGCCAGCAGCACTGGCCAAAGACAGGTTTGGGATACGCAGTATTTT
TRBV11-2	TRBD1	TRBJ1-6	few	CASSRGPNNSPLHF	TGTGCCAGCAGTAGGGGGCCAAATAATTCACCCCTCCACTTT
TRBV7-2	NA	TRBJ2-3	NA	CASSFSLGPTDTQYF	TGTGCCAGCAGCTTCTCCCTAGGACCAACAGATACGCAGTATTTT
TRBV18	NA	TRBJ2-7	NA	CASSPPGGRVSYEQYF	TGTGCCAGCTCACCACCAGGGGGGAGAGTGAGCTACGAGCAGTACTTC
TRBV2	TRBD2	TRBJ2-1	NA	CASRGTSGINAYNEQFF	TGTGCCAGCAGAGGGACTAGCGGTATCAACGCCTACAATGAGCAGTTCTTC
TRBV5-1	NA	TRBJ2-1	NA	CATSKSGQGGDEQFF	TGCGCCACTTCCAAGAGCGGACAAGGAGGGGATGAGCAGTTCTTC
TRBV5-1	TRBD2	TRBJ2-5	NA	CASSLAGGPGETQYF	TGCGCCAGCAGCTTGGCGGGAGGGCCGGGGGAGACCCAGTACTTC
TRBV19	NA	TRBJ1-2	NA	CASSIATGNYGYTF	TGTGCCAGTAGTATAGCGACGGGTAACTATGGCTACACCTTC
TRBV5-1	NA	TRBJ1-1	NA	CASSLGREGRTEAFF	TGCGCCAGCAGCTTGGGACGTGAGGGGAGAACTGAAGCTTTCTTT
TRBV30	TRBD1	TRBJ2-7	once	CAWSVPGQGAYEQYF	TGTGCCTGGAGTGTACCAGGTCAGGGGGCTTACGAGCAGTACTTC
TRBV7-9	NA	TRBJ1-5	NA	CASAPSPSNQPQHF	TGTGCCAGCGCGCCTAGCCCCTCAAATCAGCCCCAGCATTTT
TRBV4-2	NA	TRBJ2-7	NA	CASSLGGVDYEQYF	TGTGCCAGCAGCCTAGGGGGTGTCGACTACGAGCAGTACTTC